This TCR beta chain was identified during a study of blood T cell repertoires in COVID-19. Per germline, CDR1 SGHRS and CDR2 YFSETQ. The CDR3 length is 16 residues. V shed 2 bases, J shed 2 bases, and the junction held 5 bases outside the gene matches. Here immunoSEQ multiplex PCR was the method, and the copy in TCRdb shows in-frame clones only, minus some. There are about 100,000 clones in the sample; around 88% occur only once, and 5% lies in the top ten. This TCR was recovered from a human donor in a cohort sampled during active COVID-19. Sequenced input: peripheral blood. This rearrangement joins TRBV5-1 to TRBJ2-3, with 10 bases fitting TRBD1. The CDR3 coding sequence is TGCGCCAGCAGCTTCCCGGGACAGGGGTACACAGATACGCAGTATTTT. The encoded protein is CASSFPGQGYTDTQYF.